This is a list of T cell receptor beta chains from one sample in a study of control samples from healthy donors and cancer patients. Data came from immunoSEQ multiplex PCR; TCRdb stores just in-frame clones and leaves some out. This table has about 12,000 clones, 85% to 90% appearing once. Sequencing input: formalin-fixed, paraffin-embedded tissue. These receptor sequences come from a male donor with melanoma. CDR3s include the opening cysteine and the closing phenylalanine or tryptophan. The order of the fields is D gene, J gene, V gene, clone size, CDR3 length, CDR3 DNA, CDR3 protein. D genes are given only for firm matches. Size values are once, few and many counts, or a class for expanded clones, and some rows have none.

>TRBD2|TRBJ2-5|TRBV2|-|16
TGTGCCAGCAGTGAGGGCGGAGCGGGAGTACGGGAGACCCAGTACTTC
CASSEGGAGVRETQYF
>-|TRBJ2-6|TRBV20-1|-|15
TGCAGTGCTAGTCTTGAGGGGGCTGGGGCCAACGTCCTGACTTTC
CSASLEGAGANVLTF
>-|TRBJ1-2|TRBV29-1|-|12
TGCAGCGTCTACGGACCTGGCGAGGGCTACACCTTC
CSVYGPGEGYTF
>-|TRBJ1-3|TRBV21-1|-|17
-
CASSKGEDVGAGNTIYF
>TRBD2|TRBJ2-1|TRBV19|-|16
TGTGCCAGTAAGGCACTAGCGGGAGGGCAGGTGGATGAGCAGTTCTTC
CASKALAGGQVDEQFF
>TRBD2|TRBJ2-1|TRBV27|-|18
TGTGCCAGCAGTTTATTGCCCTTGGGACTAGCGTCAGACAATGAGCAGTTCTTC
CASSLLPLGLASDNEQFF
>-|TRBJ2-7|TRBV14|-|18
TGTGCCAGCAGGTATCCGGGAGCCACATTCGGACATCCCTACGAGCAGTACTTC
CASRYPGATFGHPYEQYF
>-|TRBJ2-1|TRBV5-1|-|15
TGCGCCAGCAGCAAAGACGGGTCCTCCTACAATGAGCAGTTCTTC
CASSKDGSSYNEQFF
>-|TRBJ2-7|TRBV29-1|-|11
TGCAGCGTCAAGACATTGTACGAGCAGTACTTC
CSVKTLYEQYF
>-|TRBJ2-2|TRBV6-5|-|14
TGTGCCAGCAACGGTGGTTCGAACACCGGGGAGCTGTTTTTT
CASNGGSNTGELFF
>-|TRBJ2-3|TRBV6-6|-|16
TGTGCCAGCAGTTCCACTCCATACGGGATCACAGATACGCAGTATTTT
CASSSTPYGITDTQYF
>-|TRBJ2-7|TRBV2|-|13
TGTGCCAGCAGTTCTCACCGGGTCTACGAGCAGTACTTC
CASSSHRVYEQYF
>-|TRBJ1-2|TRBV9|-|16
TGTGCCAGCAGCGTAGGGGGGGCTGGCGGTAACTATGGCTACACCTTC
CASSVGGAGGNYGYTF
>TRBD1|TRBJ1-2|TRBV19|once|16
TGTGCCAGTAGTGGACGACAGGGCGGAGAATCTCATGGCTACACCTTC
CASSGRQGGESHGYTF
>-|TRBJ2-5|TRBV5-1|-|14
TGCGCCAGCACATCAGGGAGGATGCGTGAGACCCAGTACTTC
CASTSGRMRETQYF
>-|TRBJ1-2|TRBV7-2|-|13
TGTGCCAGCAGCTTCGACACCCCCTATGGCTACACCTTC
CASSFDTPYGYTF
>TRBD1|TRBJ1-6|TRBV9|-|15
TGTGCCAGCAGCGTAGGGGACAGGGGGCAAGCACCCCTCCACTTT
CASSVGDRGQAPLHF
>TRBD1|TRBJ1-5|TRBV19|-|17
TGTGCCAGTAGTATCGGGATGGGACAGGGTAGTAATCAGCCCCAGCATTTT
CASSIGMGQGSNQPQHF
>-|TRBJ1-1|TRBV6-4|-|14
TGTGCCAGTTCAGGGATTTTCGGTAGCACTGAAGCTTTCTTT
CASSGIFGSTEAFF
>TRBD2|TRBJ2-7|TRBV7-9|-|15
TGTGCCAGCAGCTTAGCGTTAGCGGGAGCCCCCGAGCAGTACTTC
CASSLALAGAPEQYF
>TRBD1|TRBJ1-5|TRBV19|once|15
TGTGCCAGTAGTCCGGGGGACAGGGAAAATCAGCCCCAGCATTTT
CASSPGDRENQPQHF
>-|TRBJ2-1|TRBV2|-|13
TGTGCCAGCCTCCTTGGGACGTACGGCGAGCAGTTCTTC
CASLLGTYGEQFF
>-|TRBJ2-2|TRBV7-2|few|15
TGTGCCAGCAGCCCTACGGGACTCCAGGGCGGGGAGCTGTTTTTT
CASSPTGLQGGELFF
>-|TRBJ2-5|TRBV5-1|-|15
TGCGCCAGCAGCCCGGGACCGAAGAACCAAGAGACCCAGTACTTC
CASSPGPKNQETQYF
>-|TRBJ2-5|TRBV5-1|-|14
TGCGCCAGCAGCTTGAGTGTGGGGCAAGAGACCCAGTACTTC
CASSLSVGQETQYF
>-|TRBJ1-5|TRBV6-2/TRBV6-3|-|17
TGTGCCAGCAGTCCCGGACGGAGCGCTTCCTTTGATCAGCCCCAGCATTTT
CASSPGRSASFDQPQHF
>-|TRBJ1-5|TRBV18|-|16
TGTGCCAGCTCACCACCCGGGTGGGGGGGAGATCAGCCCCAGCATTTT
CASSPPGWGGDQPQHF
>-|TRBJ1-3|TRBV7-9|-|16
TGTGCCAGCAGCTTTCAGGGACATTTCACTGGAAACACCATATATTTT
CASSFQGHFTGNTIYF
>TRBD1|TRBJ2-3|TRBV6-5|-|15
TGTGCCAGCATTACGGGACAGGGGGTATTAGATACGCAGTATTTT
CASITGQGVLDTQYF
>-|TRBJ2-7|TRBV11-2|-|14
TGTGCCAGCAGCTTCGGTGAGAGATTCTACGAGCAGTACTTC
CASSFGERFYEQYF
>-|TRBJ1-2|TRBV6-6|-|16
TGTGCCAGCAGTGTACAAGTGGCGGGAGCTAACTATGGCTACACCTTC
CASSVQVAGANYGYTF
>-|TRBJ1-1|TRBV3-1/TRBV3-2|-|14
TGTGCCAGTACCCTTCTTACAAGCGGCACTGAAGCTTTCTTT
CASTLLTSGTEAFF
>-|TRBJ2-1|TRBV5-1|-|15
TGCGCCAGCAGCCCCTACTCAAAGGTCGACAATGAGCAGTTCTTC
CASSPYSKVDNEQFF
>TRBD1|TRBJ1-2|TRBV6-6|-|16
TGTGCCAGCAGTTCTGCCCCGGGACAGCTATTTATGGGCTACACCTTC
CASSSAPGQLFMGYTF
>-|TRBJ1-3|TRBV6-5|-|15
TGTGCCAGCAGCTCTACAACCTACTCTGGAAACACCATATATTTT
CASSSTTYSGNTIYF
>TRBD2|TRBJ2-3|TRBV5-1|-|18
TGCGCCAGCAGCTTGGGGGGGCGGACTAGCGGCTTCACAGATACGCAGTATTTT
CASSLGGRTSGFTDTQYF
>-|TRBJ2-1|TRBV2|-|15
TGTGCCAGCAGTTTTACAGGGGGGGGATACAATGAGCAGTTCTTC
CASSFTGGGYNEQFF
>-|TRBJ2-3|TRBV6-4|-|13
TGTGCCAGCAGTGACGACAGTCCAGATACGCAGTATTTT
CASSDDSPDTQYF
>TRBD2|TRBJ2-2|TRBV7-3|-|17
TGTGCCAGCAGCTTAATAGGCCTGGCGGGAGGTCCCGGGGAGCTGTTTTTT
CASSLIGLAGGPGELFF
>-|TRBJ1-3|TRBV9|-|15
TGTGCCAGCAGCGGAGACAGGACTTCTGGAAACACCATATATTTT
CASSGDRTSGNTIYF
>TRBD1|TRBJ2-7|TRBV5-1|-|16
TGCGCCAGCAGCTTTACAGGGGGCGCCATATACTACGAGCAGTACTTC
CASSFTGGAIYYEQYF
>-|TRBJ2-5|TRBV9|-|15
TGTGCCAGCAGCGTAAACAGGGGAGGGCAAGAGACCCAGTACTTC
CASSVNRGGQETQYF
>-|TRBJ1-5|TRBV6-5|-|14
TGTGCCAGCAGTTACGATCGAGGGGGTCAGCCCCAGCATTTT
CASSYDRGGQPQHF
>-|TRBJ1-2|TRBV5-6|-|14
TGTGCCAGCAGCTTCTTCGACAGGCCCCATGACTACACCTTC
CASSFFDRPHDYTF
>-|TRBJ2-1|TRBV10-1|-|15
TGCGCCAGCAGTGAGAACGCGGGGTGGGACAATGAGCAGTTCTTC
CASSENAGWDNEQFF
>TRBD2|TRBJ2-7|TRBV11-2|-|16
TGTGCCAGCAGCTTACACTCCGGGACTAGCGAATACGAGCAGTACTTC
CASSLHSGTSEYEQYF
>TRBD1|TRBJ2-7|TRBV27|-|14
TGTGCCAGCAGATCGGGACAGGGTATTGCCGAGCAGTACTTC
CASRSGQGIAEQYF